This TCR beta chain was identified during a study of Graves' ophthalmopathy and Graves' hyperthyroidism. Details on this clonotype: Its target is not known.

The CDR3 has 18 amino acids. V was trimmed by 4 bases and J by 8 bases, leaving 26 bases between them. Germline loops: CDR1 SGHAT, CDR2 FQDESV (reference sequence). The hyperthyroidism patients had a new diagnosis of under 2 months' duration and were aged 18 to 65. Amplifying from RNA transcripts, the study obtained TCR beta CDR3 regions. Scientists carried out first-round RT-PCR using HTBI primers and then a second-round multiplex PCR. One entry per CDR3 protein results from TCRdb running MiXCR on the multiplex PCR reads. The table has about 370,000 distinct CDR3 sequences, 17% seen once. Findings of the study overall: Distinction of ophthalmopathy from stable hyperthyroidism by a 13-signature model reached approximately 88% sensitivity and approximately 81% specificity. Thyroid clonotypes that were expanded above 0.001 frequency mostly also appeared in blood. For predicting ophthalmopathy progression, the model had nearly 71% sensitivity and roughly 77% specificity.

V is TRBV11-1 and J is TRBJ2-2; possible D gene TRBD2, 6 bases. This clonotype was sampled from an adult woman with stable Graves' hyperthyroidism. Sequenced input: peripheral blood. CDR3 DNA sequence: TGTGCCAGCAGCTCGAAGCGGCGGGACCCGGTGGTTTCGGGGGAGCTGTTTTTT. Protein: CASSSKRRDPVVSGELFF.